Below, 5 T cell receptor beta chains from the same sample are listed, as sequenced in a study of breast tumors, draining lymph nodes, adjacent tissues. Via MiXCR, TCRdb re-called the multiplex PCR reads, giving one row per CDR3 protein. The data contain around 250,000 distinct CDR3 sequences, roughly a third of them seen just once; the ten biggest clones take up over 3.5%. Samples came from axillary lymph nodes draining the breast cancer. Sample: axillary lymph node tissue. Receptors were obtained from a female donor with breast cancer. Some clones in this sample may be carry-over from other donors' samples.

There are many counts of this clonotype. This sequence joins TRBV5-6 and TRBJ2-7; D is possibly TRBD1 (6 bases). There are 15 residues in the CDR3. CDR1 and CDR2 (germline): SGHDT, YYEEEE. V lost 4 bases and J 0 bases, leaving 14 bases between the germline ends. The CDR3 is CASSRPGTSSYEQYF. DNA of the CDR3: TGTGCCAGCAGCCGTCCCGGGACATCCTCCTACGAGCAGTACTTC.

The rearrangement uses TRBV5-5 and TRBJ1-2, with 9 bases identical to TRBD1. The CDR3 is made up of 15 amino acids. The trim removed 4 bases at V and 7 bases at J, leaving 11 bases unmatched. The germline gives CDR1 SGHKS, CDR2 YYEKEE (reference sequence). The CDR3 loop reads CASSATGGVGPGYTF. CDR3 DNA: TGTGCCAGCAGCGCCACAGGGGGCGTAGGTCCTGGCTACACCTTC.

The chain links TRBV2 to TRBJ1-4; no definite D call. V gave up 4 bases and J gave up 0 bases, with 6 bases separating them. Germline loops: CDR1 SNHLY, CDR2 FYNNEI. The CDR3 consists of 14 residues. CDR3 sequence: CASSASATNEKLFF. The CDR3 DNA reads as TGTGCCAGCAGTGCTAGTGCAACTAATGAAAAACTGTTTTTT.

This clonotype was detected ten times or more. The rearrangement links TRBV20-1 to TRBJ2-3; 12 bases are a match to TRBD2. This CDR3 is built from 14 residues. The germline V gene encodes CDR1 DFQATT and CDR2 SNEGSKA (reference sequence). Trimming removed 6 bases from V and 9 bases from J; junction bases left unmatched: 10. The CDR3 sequence is CSAPRLAGDLTQYF. DNA of the CDR3: TGCAGTGCCCCCCGACTAGCGGGAGACCTCACGCAGTATTTT.

This clonotype was seen at least ten times. J is TRBJ2-7 and V is TRBV29-1; no reliable D call. Per germline, CDR1 SQVTM and CDR2 ANQGSEA. The CDR3 consists of 13 residues. Trimming shortened V by 2 bases and J by 3 bases, and 11 bases separated the two germline ends. The CDR3: CSVEINPLYEQYF. Here the CDR3 DNA reads TGCAGCGTTGAAATTAACCCCCTCTACGAGCAGTACTTC.